This T cell receptor (beta chain) was identified in a study of blood T cell repertoires in COVID-19. Overall study context: Samples representing acute and convalescent COVID-19 were sourced from the United States, Italy and Spain. T cells, B-cell-depleted T cells, or PBMCs provided the cDNA or gDNA that served as material.

This clone showed up just once. Original handling: For nucleated cells, counts were estimated from reference gene primer amplification. Libraries were prepared by immunoSEQ multiplex PCR; TCRdb keeps only in-frame clonotypes and omits some of them. The D gene and trimming were derived from the DNA, and the V and J assignments and clone size from that table. The sample comprises 85,000 to 95,000 clones, roughly 84% of which are singletons, and 4.5% to 6% rests with the top ten. This CDR3 has 14 amino acids. Losses at the gene ends were 3 bases for V and 7 bases for J; bases not matched to a gene: 2. CDR1 is SGHNT and CDR2 is YYREEE in the germline V gene (reference sequence).

Sequences were obtained from peripheral blood. V gene TRBV5-4 combines with J gene TRBJ1-6; the match to TRBD1 covers 9 bases. This TCR came from a woman aged 80 or over with acute or convalescent COVID-19. CDR3 region: CASSWGQGNSPLHF. The DNA for the CDR3 is TGTGCCAGCAGCTGGGGACAGGGCAATTCACCCCTCCACTTT.